This T cell receptor (beta chain) was identified in a study of blood T cell repertoires in COVID-19. Across the whole study: Sites in the United States, Italy and Spain provided acute and convalescent COVID-19 samples.

The CDR3 is 16 residues long. Germline V gives CDR1 SGHTA, CDR2 FQGTGA. V was pared by 1 base and J by 2 bases, with 2 bases of the junction left unmatched. TCRdb keeps only in-frame clones here, not all; method: immunoSEQ multiplex PCR. The table lists some 350,000 clones, more than 85% of them singletons. The clonotype originates from a woman aged 30 to 39 who had recovered from COVID-19. Sequenced sample: PBMCs or T cells enriched from blood (not recorded which). The chain is built from TRBV7-3 and TRBJ2-1; 10 positions agree with TRBD2. CDR3 loop: CASSLIAGGTYNEQFF. The DNA of the CDR3 is TGTGCCAGCAGCTTAATAGCGGGGGGTACCTACAATGAGCAGTTCTTC.